The sequence of this T cell receptor beta chain was determined in a study of blood T cell repertoires in COVID-19. Study in general: The study drew acute and convalescent COVID-19 samples from the United States, Italy and Spain. In each case, the material was cDNA or gDNA derived from T cells, B-cell-depleted T cells, or PBMCs.

Some clones are missing from TCRdb's copy, which holds only in-frame ones; the method was immunoSEQ multiplex PCR. This sample has 200,000 to 250,000 clones, with 70% to 90% found just once. Recruitment covered fewer than 25 US areas and drew participants whose ages spanned roughly 18 to 100 years. This CDR3 spans 15 amino acids. Germline V CDR1 and CDR2: SGHRS, YFSETQ. The V gene lost 3 bases and the J gene lost 6 bases, with 16 bases spanning the gap. V is TRBV5-1 and J is TRBJ2-1; D perhaps matches TRBD2 (7 bases). Sequencing was carried out using PBMCs or T cells enriched from blood (not recorded which). The source of this sequence is a man aged 25-40 years who had recovered from COVID-19. CDR3 bases: TGCGCCAGCAGCTGGGGGGGCACTCCGTCCAATGAGCAGTTCTTC. Amino acids: CASSWGGTPSNEQFF. Drawing the rest from reference TRBV5-1 and TRBJ2-1, the complete variable domain is KAGVTQTPRYLIKTRGQQVTLSCSPISGHRSVSWYQQTPGQGLQFLFEYFSETQRNKGNFPGRFSGRQFSNSRSEMNVSTLELGDSALYLCASSWGGTPSNEQFFGPGTRLTVL.